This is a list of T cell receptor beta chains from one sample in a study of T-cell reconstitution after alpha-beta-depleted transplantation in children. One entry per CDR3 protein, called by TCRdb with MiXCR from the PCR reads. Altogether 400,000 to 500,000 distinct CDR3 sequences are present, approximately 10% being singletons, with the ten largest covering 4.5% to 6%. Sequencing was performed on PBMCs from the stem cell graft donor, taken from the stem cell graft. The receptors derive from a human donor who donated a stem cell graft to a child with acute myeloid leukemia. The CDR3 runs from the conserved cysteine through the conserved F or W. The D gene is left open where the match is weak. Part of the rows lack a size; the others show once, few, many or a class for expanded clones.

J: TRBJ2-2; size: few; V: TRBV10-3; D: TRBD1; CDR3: CAISAHTGTEDTGELFF; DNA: TGTGCCATCAGTGCGCATACCGGGACAGAAGACACCGGGGAGCTGTTTTTT
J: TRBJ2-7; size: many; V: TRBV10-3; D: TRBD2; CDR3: CAITAGGNEQYF; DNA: TGTGCCATCACAGCGGGAGGGAACGAGCAGTACTTC
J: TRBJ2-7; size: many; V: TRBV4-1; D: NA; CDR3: CASSQGPQGPYEQYF; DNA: TGCGCCAGCAGCCAAGGTCCGCAGGGGCCCTACGAGCAGTACTTC
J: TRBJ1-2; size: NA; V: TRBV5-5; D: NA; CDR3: CASSLYGGYGYTF; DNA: TGTGCCAGCAGCTTGTATGGGGGCTATGGCTACACCTTC
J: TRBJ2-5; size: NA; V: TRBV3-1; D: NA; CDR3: CASSQPPETQYF; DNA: TGTGCCAGCAGCCAGCCCCCGGAGACCCAGTACTTC
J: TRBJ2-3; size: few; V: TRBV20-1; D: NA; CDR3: CSARDQSQGTDTQYF; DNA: TGCAGTGCTAGAGATCAGTCACAAGGCACAGATACGCAGTATTTT
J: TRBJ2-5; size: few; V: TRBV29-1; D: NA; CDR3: CSVAPRQQETQYF; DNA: TGCAGCGTTGCCCCCCGCCAGCAAGAGACCCAGTACTTC
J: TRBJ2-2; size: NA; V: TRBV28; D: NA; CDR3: CASSFLRHFTGELFF; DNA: TGTGCCAGCAGTTTTCTCCGACATTTCACCGGGGAGCTGTTTTTT
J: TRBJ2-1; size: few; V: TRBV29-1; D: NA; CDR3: CSVDPGGRDEQFF; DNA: TGCAGCGTTGATCCAGGTGGAAGGGATGAGCAGTTCTTC
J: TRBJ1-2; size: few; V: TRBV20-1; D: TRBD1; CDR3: CSAAGGVYGYTF; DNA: TGCAGTGCCGCAGGGGGCGTCTATGGCTACACCTTC
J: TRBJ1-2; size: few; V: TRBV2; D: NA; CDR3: CASIFSGSYGYTF; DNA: TGTGCCAGCATCTTTTCAGGCAGCTATGGCTACACCTTC
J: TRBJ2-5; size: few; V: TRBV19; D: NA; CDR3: CASSIGRETQYF; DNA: TGTGCCAGTAGTATTGGCCGAGAGACCCAGTACTTC
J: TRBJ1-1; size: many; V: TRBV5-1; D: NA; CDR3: CASSLGAAPNTEAFF; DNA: TGCGCCAGCAGCCTGGGGGCAGCACCGAACACTGAAGCTTTCTTT
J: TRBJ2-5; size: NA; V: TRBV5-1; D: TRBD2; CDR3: CASSQLAGQETQYF; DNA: TGCGCCAGCAGCCAACTAGCGGGACAAGAGACCCAGTACTTC
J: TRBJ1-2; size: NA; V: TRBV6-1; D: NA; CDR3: CASSEYLRHYTF; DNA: TGTGCCAGCAGTGAATATCTCCGGCACTACACCTTC
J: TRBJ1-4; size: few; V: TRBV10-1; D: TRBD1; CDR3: CASSSNRGSNEKLFF; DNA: TGCGCCAGCAGCTCAAACAGGGGATCTAATGAAAAACTGTTTTTT
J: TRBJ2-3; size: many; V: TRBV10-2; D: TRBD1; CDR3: CASSAPGQGVTDTQYF; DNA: TGCGCCAGCAGTGCTCCCGGACAGGGAGTGACAGATACGCAGTATTTT
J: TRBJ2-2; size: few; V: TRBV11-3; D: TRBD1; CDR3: CASSRREGARAGELFF; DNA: TGTGCCAGCAGCCGAAGAGAGGGGGCGCGGGCCGGGGAGCTGTTTTTT
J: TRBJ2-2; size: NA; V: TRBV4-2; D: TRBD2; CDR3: CASSPELELAGARTGELFF; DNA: TGTGCCAGCAGCCCGGAGTTAGAACTAGCGGGAGCAAGGACCGGGGAGCTGTTTTTT
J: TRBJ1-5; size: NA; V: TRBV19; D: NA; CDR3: CASSIWWLEANQPQHF; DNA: TGTGCCAGTAGTATTTGGTGGCTTGAGGCCAATCAGCCCCAGCATTTT
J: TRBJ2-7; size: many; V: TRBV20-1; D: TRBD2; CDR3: CSARAAPVASGNYEQYF; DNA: TGCAGTGCTAGAGCAGCCCCAGTGGCTAGCGGAAACTACGAGCAGTACTTC
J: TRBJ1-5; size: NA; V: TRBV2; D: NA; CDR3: CASSVRLNQPQHF; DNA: TGTGCCAGCAGTGTTCGGCTCAATCAGCCCCAGCATTTT
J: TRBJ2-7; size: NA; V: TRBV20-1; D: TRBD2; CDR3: CSALLAGVVHEQYF; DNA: TGCAGTGCTCTACTAGCGGGAGTCGTTCACGAGCAGTACTTC
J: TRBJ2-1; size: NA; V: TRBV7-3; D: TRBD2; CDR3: CASSFPASGSNEQFF; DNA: TGTGCCAGCAGCTTCCCCGCTAGCGGGAGCAATGAGCAGTTCTTC
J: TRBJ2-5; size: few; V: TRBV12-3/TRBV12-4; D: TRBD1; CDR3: CASSPGTVYQETQYF; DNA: TGTGCCAGCAGTCCCGGGACAGTGTACCAAGAGACCCAGTACTTC
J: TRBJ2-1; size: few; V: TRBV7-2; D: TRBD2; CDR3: CASSLSGTRLVNEQFF; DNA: TGTGCCAGCAGCTTGTCCGGGACTAGGTTAGTCAATGAGCAGTTCTTC
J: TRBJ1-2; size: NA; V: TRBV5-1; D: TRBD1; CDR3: CASSLPATGDGYTF; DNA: TGCGCCAGCAGCCTACCAGCGACAGGGGATGGCTACACCTTC
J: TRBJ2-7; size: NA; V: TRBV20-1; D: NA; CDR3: CSARVGSSSYEQYF; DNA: TGCAGTGCTAGAGTCGGCAGTTCCTCCTACGAGCAGTACTTC
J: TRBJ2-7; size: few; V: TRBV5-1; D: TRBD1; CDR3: CASSSGQGGLEQYF; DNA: TGCGCCAGCAGCTCGGGACAGGGAGGTCTCGAGCAGTACTTC
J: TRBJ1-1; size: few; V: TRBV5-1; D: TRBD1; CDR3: CASNPTGQQNTEAFF; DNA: TGCGCCAGCAACCCAACGGGACAGCAGAACACTGAAGCTTTCTTT
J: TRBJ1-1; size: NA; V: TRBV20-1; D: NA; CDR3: CSATGNTPEAFF; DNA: TGCAGTGCTACCGGGAATACGCCGGAAGCTTTCTTT